This TCR beta chain was found in a study of beta chain features in type 1 diabetes. General study findings and limits: Moderately but significantly shorter TCRB CDR3s were found in Type 1 diabetes patients in all four CD4+ subsets.

The CDR3 is 14 amino acids. V lost 0 bases and J 2 bases, leaving 8 bases between the germline ends. The germline CDR1 and CDR2 sequences are GTSNPN and SVGIG (reference sequence). Only a few counts were recorded for this clone. Antigen: not known. Other DNA sequences of this sample code for an identical CDR3. Reverse transcribing all isolated RNA meant expressed TCRB transcripts were sequenced. Clones were sequenced by immunoSEQ multiplex PCR, and TCRdb holds only the in-frame ones, with some missing. The table lists about 650,000 clones, 9.5% to 15% of them singletons. Sequencing was carried out using naive CD4+ T cells from blood. This rearrangement joins TRBV30 to TRBJ1-5; possibly TRBD1 for D (5 bases). The clonotype originates from a man between 25 and 39 years old with type 1 diabetes. The CDR3 DNA reads TGTGCCTGGAGTGTACAGGCCGGCAATCAGCCCCAGCATTTT. It encodes CAWSVQAGNQPQHF. Combining the CDR3 with reference TRBV30 and TRBJ1-5 gives the whole variable domain SQTIHQWPATLVQPVGSPLSLECTVEGTSNPNLYWYRQAAGRGLQLLFYSVGIGQISSEVPQNLSASRPQDRQFILSSKKLLLSDSGFYLCAWSVQAGNQPQHFGDGTRLSIL.